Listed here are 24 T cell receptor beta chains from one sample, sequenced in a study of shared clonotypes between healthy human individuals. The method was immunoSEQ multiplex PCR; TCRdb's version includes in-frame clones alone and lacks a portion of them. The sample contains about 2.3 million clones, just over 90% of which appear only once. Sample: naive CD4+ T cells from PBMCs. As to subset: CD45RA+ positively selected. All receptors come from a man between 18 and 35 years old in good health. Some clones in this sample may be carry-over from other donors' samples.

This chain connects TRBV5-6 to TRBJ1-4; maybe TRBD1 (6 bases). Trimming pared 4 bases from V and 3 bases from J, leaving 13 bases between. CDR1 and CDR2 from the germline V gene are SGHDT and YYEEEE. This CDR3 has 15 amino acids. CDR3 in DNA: TGTGCCAGCAGCCCACAGGGCAGGGCTAATGAAAAACTGTTTTTT. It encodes CASSPQGRANEKLFF.

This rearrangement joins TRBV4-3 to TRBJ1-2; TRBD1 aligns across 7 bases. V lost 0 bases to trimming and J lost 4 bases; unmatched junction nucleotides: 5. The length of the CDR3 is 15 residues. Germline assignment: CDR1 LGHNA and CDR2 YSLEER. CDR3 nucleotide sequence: TGCGCCAGCAGCCAAGAAAACAGGGGTGGCTATGGCTACACCTTC. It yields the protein CASSQENRGGYGYTF.

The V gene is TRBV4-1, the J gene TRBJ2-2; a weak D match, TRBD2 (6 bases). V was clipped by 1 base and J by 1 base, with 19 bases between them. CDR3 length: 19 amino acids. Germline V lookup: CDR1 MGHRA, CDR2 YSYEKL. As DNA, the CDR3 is TGCGCCAGCAGCCAAGGGGGGACTCCGACCAAGCAGAACACCGGGGAGCTGTTTTTT. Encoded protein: CASSQGGTPTKQNTGELFF.

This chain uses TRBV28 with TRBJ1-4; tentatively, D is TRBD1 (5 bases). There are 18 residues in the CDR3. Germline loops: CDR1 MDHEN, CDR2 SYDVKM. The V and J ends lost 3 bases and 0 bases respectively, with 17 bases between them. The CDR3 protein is CASSFLDRLWTTNEKLFF. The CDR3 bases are TGTGCCAGCAGTTTCCTAGACAGATTATGGACAACTAATGAAAAACTGTTTTTT.

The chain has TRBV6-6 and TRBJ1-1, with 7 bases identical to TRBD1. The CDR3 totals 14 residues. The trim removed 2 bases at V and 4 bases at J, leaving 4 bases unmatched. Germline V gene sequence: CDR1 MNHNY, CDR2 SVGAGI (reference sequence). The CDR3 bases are TGTGCCAGCAGTTACACCACAGGGGTCACTGAAGCTTTCTTT. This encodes CASSYTTGVTEAFF.

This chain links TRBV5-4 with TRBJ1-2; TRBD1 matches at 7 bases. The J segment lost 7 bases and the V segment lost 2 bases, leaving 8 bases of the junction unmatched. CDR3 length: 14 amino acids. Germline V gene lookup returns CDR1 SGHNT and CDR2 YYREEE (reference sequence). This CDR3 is CASSLQGTAPGYTF. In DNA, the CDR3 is TGTGCCAGCAGCTTACAAGGGACAGCCCCTGGCTACACCTTC.

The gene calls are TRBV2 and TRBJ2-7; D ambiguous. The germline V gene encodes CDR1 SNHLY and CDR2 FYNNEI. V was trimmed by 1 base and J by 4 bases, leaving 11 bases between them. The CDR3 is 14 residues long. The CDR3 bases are TGTGCCAGCAGTGAAGGGGGTTTTTTTTACGAGCAGTACTTC. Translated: CASSEGGFFYEQYF.

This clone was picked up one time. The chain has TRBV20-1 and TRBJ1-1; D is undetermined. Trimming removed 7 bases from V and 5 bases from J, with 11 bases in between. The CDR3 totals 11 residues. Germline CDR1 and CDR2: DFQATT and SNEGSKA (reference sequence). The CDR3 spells CSEGARTEAFF. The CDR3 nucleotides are TGCAGTGAGGGTGCGAGAACTGAAGCTTTCTTT.

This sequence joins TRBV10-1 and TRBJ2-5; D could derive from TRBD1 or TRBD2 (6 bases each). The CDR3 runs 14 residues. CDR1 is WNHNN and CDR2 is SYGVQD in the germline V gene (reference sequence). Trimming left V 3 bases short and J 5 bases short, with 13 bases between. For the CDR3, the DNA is TGCGCCAGCAGTGACCGGGGGCCGGGGGAGACCCAGTACTTC. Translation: CASSDRGPGETQYF.

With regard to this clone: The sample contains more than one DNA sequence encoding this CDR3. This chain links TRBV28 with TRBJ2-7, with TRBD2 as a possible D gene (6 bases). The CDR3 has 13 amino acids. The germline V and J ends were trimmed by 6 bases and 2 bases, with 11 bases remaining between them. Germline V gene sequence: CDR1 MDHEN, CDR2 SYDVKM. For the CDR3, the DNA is TGTGCCAGCAGGCCGGGCGGGACCTACGAGCAGTACTTC. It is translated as CASRPGGTYEQYF.

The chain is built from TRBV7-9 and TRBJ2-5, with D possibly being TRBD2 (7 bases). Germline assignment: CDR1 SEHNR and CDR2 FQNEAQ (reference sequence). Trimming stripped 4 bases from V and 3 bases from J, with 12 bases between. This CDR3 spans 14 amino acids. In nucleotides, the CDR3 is TGTGCCAGCAGCTCTTGGGGGGGCGAAGAGACCCAGTACTTC. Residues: CASSSWGGEETQYF.

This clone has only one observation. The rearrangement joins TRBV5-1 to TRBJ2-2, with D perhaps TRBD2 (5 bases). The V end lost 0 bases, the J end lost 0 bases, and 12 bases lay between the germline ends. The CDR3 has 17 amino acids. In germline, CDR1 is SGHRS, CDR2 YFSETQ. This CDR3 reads CASSLDASRTNTGELFF. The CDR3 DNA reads TGCGCCAGCAGCTTGGATGCTAGCCGAACGAACACCGGGGAGCTGTTTTTT.

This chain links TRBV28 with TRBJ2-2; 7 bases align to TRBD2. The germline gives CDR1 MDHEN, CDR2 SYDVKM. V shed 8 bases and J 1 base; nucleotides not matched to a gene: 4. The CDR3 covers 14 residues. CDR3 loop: CASWSGVNTGELFF. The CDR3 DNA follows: TGTGCCAGCTGGAGCGGGGTGAACACCGGGGAGCTGTTTTTT. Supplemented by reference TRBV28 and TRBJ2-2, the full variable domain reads DVKVTQSSRYLVKRTGEKVFLECVQDMDHENMFWYRQDPGLGLRLIYFSYDVKMKEKGDIPEGYSVSREKKERFSLILESASTNQTSMYLCASWSGVNTGELFFGEGSRLTVL.

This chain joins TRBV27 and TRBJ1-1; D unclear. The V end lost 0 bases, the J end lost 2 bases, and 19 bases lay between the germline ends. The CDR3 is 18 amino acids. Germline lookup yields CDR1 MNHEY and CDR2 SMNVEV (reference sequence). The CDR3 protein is CASSLSPLGQRANTEAFF. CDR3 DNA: TGTGCCAGCAGTTTATCGCCCCTTGGGCAGAGAGCAAACACTGAAGCTTTCTTT.

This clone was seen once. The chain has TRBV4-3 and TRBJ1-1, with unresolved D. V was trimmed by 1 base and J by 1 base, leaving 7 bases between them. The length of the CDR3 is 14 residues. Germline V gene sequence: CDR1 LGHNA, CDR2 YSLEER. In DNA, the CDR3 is TGCGCCAGCAGCCAAGGTGGCAGGAACACTGAAGCTTTCTTT. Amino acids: CASSQGGRNTEAFF.

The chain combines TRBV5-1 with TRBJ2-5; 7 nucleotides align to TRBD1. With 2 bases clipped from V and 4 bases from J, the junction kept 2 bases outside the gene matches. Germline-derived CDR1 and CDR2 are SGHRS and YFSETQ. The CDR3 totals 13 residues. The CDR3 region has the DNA TGCGCCAGCAGCTTCTACAGGGGAGAGACCCAGTACTTC. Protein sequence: CASSFYRGETQYF.

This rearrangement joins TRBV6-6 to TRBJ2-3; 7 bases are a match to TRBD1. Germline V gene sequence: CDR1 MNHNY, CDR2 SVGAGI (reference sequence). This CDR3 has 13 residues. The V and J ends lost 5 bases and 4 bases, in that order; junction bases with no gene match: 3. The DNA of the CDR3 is TGTGCCAGCAGTACAGGGGTGGCAGATACGCAGTATTTT. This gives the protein CASSTGVADTQYF.

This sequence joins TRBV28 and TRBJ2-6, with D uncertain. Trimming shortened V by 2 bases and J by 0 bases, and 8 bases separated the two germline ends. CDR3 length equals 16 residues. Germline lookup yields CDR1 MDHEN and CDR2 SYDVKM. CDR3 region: CASSLRTGSGANVLTF. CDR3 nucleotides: TGTGCCAGCAGTTTACGGACGGGCTCTGGGGCCAACGTCCTGACTTTC.

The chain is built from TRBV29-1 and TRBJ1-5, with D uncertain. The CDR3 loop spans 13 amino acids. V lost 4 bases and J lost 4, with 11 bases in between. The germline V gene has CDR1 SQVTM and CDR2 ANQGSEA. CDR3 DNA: TGCAGCGTTGTAGTGTCGGGAAATCAGCCCCAGCATTTT. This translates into CSVVVSGNQPQHF.

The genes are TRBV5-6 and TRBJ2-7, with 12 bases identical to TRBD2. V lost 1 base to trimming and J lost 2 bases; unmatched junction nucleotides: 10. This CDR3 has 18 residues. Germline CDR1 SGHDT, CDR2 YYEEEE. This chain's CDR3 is CASSLRTSGITRTYEQYF. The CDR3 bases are TGTGCCAGCAGCTTGCGGACTAGCGGGATAACCCGTACCTACGAGCAGTACTTC.

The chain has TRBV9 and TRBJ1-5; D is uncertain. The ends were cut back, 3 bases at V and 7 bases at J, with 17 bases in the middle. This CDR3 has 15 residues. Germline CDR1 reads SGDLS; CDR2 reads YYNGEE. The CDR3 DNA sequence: TGTGCCAGCAGCGCCTCCGGTGAGGGAGGACAGCCCCAGCATTTT. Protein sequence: CASSASGEGGQPQHF.

The CDR3, as DNA: TGTGCCAGCAGTGACCGTGGGACAGCTTCCTACAATGAGCAGTTCTTC. Encoded protein: CASSDRGTASYNEQFF. This chain connects TRBV6-1 to TRBJ2-1; 7 bases match TRBD1. The germline V gene encodes CDR1 MNHNS and CDR2 SASEGT. V lost 3 bases and J lost 1; bases outside the gene matches: 6. This CDR3 is built from 16 residues.

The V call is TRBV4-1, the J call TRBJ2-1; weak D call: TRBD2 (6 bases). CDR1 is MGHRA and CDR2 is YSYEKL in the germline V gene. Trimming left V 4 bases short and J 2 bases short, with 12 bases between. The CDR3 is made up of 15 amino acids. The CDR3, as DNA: TGCGCCAGCAGCCCCCCGCGGGGAGCCTACAATGAGCAGTTCTTC. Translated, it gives CASSPPRGAYNEQFF.

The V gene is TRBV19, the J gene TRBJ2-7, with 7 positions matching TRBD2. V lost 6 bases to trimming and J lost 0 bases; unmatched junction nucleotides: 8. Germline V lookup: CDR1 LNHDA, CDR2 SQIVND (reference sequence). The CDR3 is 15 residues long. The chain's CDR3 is CASRPGGANSYEQYF. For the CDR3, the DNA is TGTGCCAGTAGGCCGGGAGGAGCAAACTCCTACGAGCAGTACTTC.